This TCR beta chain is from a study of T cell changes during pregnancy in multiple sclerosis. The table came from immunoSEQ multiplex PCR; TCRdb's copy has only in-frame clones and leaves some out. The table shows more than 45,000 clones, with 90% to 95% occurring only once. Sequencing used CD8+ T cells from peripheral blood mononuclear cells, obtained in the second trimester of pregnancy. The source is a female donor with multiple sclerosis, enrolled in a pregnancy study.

CDR3: CASSTGTGSFSTEAFF. The CDR3, as DNA: TGCGCCAGCAGCACGGGGACAGGGTCTTTTAGCACTGAAGCTTTCTTT. V is TRBV5-1 and J is TRBJ1-1, with TRBD1 matching 9 bases. Unmatched junction bases numbered 11, after V lost 4 bases and J lost 4 bases. Germline V lookup: CDR1 SGHRS, CDR2 YFSETQ. This CDR3 has 16 residues.